This TCR beta chain is drawn from a study of T cell responses to AZD1222 COVID-19 vaccine. V was pared by 1 base and J by 0 bases, with 9 bases of the junction left unmatched. This CDR3 region has 18 residues. Germline V gene data show CDR1 as MGHRA and CDR2 as YSYEKL. Regarding the study as a whole: Only after the peak T cell response were repertoires sampled. Spike was spanned by vaccine-associated CD4 TCRs, with dominance at 160-218 and 743-854.

In the case of this clone: As yet, its antigen is unknown.

Some clones are missing from TCRdb's copy, which holds only in-frame ones; the method was immunoSEQ multiplex PCR. The data show about 24,000 clones, about 88% seen once. This clonotype was obtained from an adult who received the AZD1222 COVID-19 vaccine. The V gene is TRBV4-1, the J gene TRBJ2-3, with 8 bases fitting TRBD2. The source material was peripheral blood, sampled 28 days after the second AZD1222 dose. The CDR3 bases are TGCGCCAGCAGCCAAGGACGGGGGGGACCCCGAAGCACAGATACGCAGTATTTT. It translates to CASSQGRGGPRSTDTQYF.